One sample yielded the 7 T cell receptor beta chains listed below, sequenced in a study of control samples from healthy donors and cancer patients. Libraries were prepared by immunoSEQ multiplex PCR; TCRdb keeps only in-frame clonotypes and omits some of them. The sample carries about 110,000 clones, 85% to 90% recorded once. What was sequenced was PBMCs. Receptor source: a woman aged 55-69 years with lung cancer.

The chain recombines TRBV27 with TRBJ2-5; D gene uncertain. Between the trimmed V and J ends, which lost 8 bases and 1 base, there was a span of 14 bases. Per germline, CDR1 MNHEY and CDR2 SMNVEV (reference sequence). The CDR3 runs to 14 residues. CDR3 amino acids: CASQRAGGQETQYF. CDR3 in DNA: TGTGCCAGCCAGAGAGCAGGCGGCCAAGAGACCCAGTACTTC.

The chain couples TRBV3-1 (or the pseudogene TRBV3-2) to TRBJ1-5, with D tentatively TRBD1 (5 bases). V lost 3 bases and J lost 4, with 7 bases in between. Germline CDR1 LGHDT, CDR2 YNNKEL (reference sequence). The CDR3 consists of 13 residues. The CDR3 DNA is TGTGCCAGCAGCCACCAGGGAAATCAGCCCCAGCATTTT. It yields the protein CASSHQGNQPQHF.

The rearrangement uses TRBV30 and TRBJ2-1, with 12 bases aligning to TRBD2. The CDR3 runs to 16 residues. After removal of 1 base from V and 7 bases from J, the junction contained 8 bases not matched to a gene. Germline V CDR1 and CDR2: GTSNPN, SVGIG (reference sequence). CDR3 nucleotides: TGTGCCTGGAGTGGCCTAGCGGGAGGGGTGTCGAATGAGCAGTTCTTC. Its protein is CAWSGLAGGVSNEQFF.

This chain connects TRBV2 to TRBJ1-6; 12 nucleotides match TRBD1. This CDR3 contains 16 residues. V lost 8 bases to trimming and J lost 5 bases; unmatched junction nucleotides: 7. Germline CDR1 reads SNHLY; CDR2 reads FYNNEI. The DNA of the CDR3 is TGTGCCAGCTACCGGGACAGGGGGCAGGATAATTCACCCCTCCACTTT. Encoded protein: CASYRDRGQDNSPLHF.

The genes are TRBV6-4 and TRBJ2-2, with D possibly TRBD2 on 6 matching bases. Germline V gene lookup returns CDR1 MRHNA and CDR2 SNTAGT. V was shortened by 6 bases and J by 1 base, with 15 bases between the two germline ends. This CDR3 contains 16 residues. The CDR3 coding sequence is TGTGCCAGCAGCCTAATGGCGGGGTTGAACACCGGGGAGCTGTTTTTT. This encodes CASSLMAGLNTGELFF.

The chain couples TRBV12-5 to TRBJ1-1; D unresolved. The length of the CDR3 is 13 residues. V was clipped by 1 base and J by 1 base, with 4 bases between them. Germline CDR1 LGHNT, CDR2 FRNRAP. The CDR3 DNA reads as TGTGCTAGTGGTTTGGCTTGGAACACTGAAGCTTTCTTT. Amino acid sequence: CASGLAWNTEAFF. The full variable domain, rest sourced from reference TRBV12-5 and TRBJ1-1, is DARVTQTPRHKVTEMGQEVTMRCQPILGHNTVFWYRQTMMQGLELLAYFRNRAPLDDSGMPKDRFSAEMPDATLATLKIQPSEPRDSAVYFCASGLAWNTEAFFGQGTRLTVV.

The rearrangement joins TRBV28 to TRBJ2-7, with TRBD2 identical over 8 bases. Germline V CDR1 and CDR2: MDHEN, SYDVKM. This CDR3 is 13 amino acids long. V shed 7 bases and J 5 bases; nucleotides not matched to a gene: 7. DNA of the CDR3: TGTGCCAGCACCACGGGGGGGGTGAACGAGCAGTACTTC. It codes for CASTTGGVNEQYF.